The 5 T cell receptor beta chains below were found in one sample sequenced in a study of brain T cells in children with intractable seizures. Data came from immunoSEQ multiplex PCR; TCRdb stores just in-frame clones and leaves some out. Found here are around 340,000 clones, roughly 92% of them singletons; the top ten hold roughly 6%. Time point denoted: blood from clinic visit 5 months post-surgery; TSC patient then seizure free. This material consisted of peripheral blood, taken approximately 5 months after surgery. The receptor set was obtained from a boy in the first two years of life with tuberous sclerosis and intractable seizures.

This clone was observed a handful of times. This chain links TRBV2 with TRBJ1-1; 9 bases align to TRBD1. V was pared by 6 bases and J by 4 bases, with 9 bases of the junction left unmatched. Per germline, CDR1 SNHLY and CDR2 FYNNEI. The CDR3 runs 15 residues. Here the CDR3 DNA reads TGTGCCAGCAGGGACAGGGGAAGGTGGAGCACTGAAGCTTTCTTT. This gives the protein CASRDRGRWSTEAFF.

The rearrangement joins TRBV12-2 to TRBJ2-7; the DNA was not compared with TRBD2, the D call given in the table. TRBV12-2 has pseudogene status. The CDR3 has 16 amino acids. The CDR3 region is CASRLRLAGGHCEQYF. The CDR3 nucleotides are TGTGCAAGTCGCTTAAGGTTAGCGGGGGGCCACTGCGAGCAGTACTTC.

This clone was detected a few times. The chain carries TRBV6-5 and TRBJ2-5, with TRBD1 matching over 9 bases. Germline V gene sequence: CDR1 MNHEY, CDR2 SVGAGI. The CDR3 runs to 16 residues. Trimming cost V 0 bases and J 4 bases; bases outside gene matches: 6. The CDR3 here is CASSYSSRTGVETQYF. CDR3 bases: TGTGCCAGCAGTTACTCGAGTAGGACAGGGGTAGAGACCCAGTACTTC.

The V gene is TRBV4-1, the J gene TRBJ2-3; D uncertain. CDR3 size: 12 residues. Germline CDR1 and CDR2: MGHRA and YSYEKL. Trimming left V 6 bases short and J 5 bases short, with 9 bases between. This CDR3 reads CASSHLVDTQYF. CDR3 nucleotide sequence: TGCGCCAGCAGTCACTTGGTAGATACGCAGTATTTT.

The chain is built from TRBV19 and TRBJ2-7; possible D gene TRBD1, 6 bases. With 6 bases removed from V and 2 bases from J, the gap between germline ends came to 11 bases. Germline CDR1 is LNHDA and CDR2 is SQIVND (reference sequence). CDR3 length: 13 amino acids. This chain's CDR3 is CASSVGAAYEQYF. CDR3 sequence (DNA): TGTGCCAGTAGCGTGGGGGCAGCCTACGAGCAGTACTTC.